One and the same sample provided the 32 T cell receptor beta chains below, sequenced in a study of blood T cell repertoires in COVID-19. Assay: immunoSEQ multiplex PCR; the TCRdb copy retains only in-frame clones and omits some. Seen here are about 100,000 clones, about 90% observed once, and the top ten hold roughly 7.4%. Sequencing was done on a sample of peripheral blood. All receptors come from a man in his thirties or forties in a cohort sampled during active COVID-19.

The chain joins TRBV6-6 to TRBJ2-1; TRBD2 is a possible D gene (6 bases). V was cut by 7 bases and J by 4 bases, with 14 bases left in between. Germline V gene data show CDR1 as MNHNY and CDR2 as SVGAGI (reference sequence). The CDR3 consists of 14 residues. For the CDR3, the DNA is TGTGCCAGCACCGCTCGGCGGGGATACAATGAGCAGTTCTTC. The encoded protein is CASTARRGYNEQFF.

This clone was found once. The chain links TRBV3-1 (or the pseudogene TRBV3-2) to TRBJ2-3, with TRBD2 as a possible D gene (6 bases). V was pared by 4 bases and J by 2 bases, with 13 bases between. The CDR3 totals 15 residues. Germline V gene data show CDR1 as LGHDT and CDR2 as YNNKEL (reference sequence). CDR3 nucleotides: TGTGCCAGCAGCCGGAGTCTAGCGTACACAGATACGCAGTATTTT. Translation gives CASSRSLAYTDTQYF.

The chain couples TRBV19 to TRBJ2-3; TRBD1 aligns across 12 bases. CDR3 length equals 15 residues. Germline trimming cut 3 bases from V and 2 bases from J; bases unmatched to any gene: 0. Germline V gene sequence: CDR1 LNHDA, CDR2 SQIVND (reference sequence). The CDR3 sequence is CASSMGQGATDTQYF. CDR3 DNA: TGTGCCAGTAGTATGGGACAGGGGGCCACAGATACGCAGTATTTT.

The chain has TRBV6-2 or TRBV6-3 and TRBJ1-2; D is ambiguous. This CDR3 has 15 residues. V shed 2 bases and J shed 4 bases, with 14 bases lying between them. CDR1 and CDR2 from the germline V gene are MNHEY and SVGEGT. The CDR3 reads CASSYRRQPIYGYTF. The CDR3, as DNA: TGTGCCAGCAGTTACCGGCGGCAGCCGATCTATGGCTACACCTTC.

The rearrangement joins TRBV5-4 to TRBJ2-2, with 8 bases that match TRBD1. The germline V gene has CDR1 SGHNT and CDR2 YYREEE (reference sequence). V shed 0 bases, J shed 3 bases, and the junction held 1 base outside the gene matches. This CDR3 is built from 15 residues. The CDR3 loop reads CASSLDRGDTGELFF. CDR3 coding DNA: TGTGCCAGCAGCTTGGACAGGGGGGACACCGGGGAGCTGTTTTTT.

This chain uses TRBV28 with TRBJ2-3; D is uncertain. The CDR3 loop spans 11 amino acids. V was shortened by 4 bases and J by 5 bases, with 4 bases between the two germline ends. Germline CDR1 is MDHEN and CDR2 is SYDVKM. Here the CDR3 reads CASSSRDTQYF. The CDR3 DNA is TGTGCCAGCAGTTCGAGAGATACGCAGTATTTT.

The chain combines TRBV5-1 with TRBJ2-3; the match to TRBD2 covers 10 bases. CDR3 length: 15 residues. CDR1 is SGHRS and CDR2 is YFSETQ in the germline V gene. J gave up 6 bases and V 0 bases, and 4 bases lay outside the gene matches. CDR3 DNA: TGCGCCAGCAGCTTGGTGCCTAGCGGGGGCGATACGCAGTATTTT. Translated: CASSLVPSGGDTQYF.

This chain uses TRBV24-1 with TRBJ2-4, with 9 bases identical to TRBD2. Trimming cost V 2 bases and J 0 bases; bases outside gene matches: 13. In germline, CDR1 is KGHDR, CDR2 SFDVKD. CDR3 length equals 20 residues. Written as DNA, the CDR3 is TGTGCCACCAGTGATTCCCCAAGGGAGCGGGGGGTTCTAGCCAAAAACATTCAGTACTTC. Its translation: CATSDSPRERGVLAKNIQYF.

The rearrangement joins TRBV19 to TRBJ2-3, with D perhaps matching TRBD1 (5 bases). Trimming took off 5 bases at V and 2 bases at J, with 11 bases between the two ends. The germline V gene encodes CDR1 LNHDA and CDR2 SQIVND (reference sequence). The CDR3 is 14 amino acids. The CDR3 nucleotides read TGTGCCAGTAGTGCCGGACAACACACAGATACGCAGTATTTT. Protein: CASSAGQHTDTQYF.

This chain joins TRBV6-1 and TRBJ1-6; TRBD1 matches 8 bases. V lost 2 bases, J lost 2 bases, and 8 bases stayed unmatched. The CDR3 extends over 18 amino acids. CDR1 is MNHNS, CDR2 SASEGT, per germline. The CDR3 DNA reads TGTGCCAGCAGTGAAAGGAATACAGGGGGAACCTATAATTCACCCCTCCACTTT. It specifies CASSERNTGGTYNSPLHF.

This sequence joins TRBV5-6 and TRBJ2-2; the match to TRBD1 covers 10 bases. V gave up 4 bases and J gave up 4 bases; unmatched junction bases: 4. The germline V gene has CDR1 SGHDT and CDR2 YYEEEE. The CDR3 is 15 residues long. The CDR3 here is CASSQTGGFTGELFF. The CDR3 bases are TGTGCCAGCAGCCAGACAGGGGGCTTCACCGGGGAGCTGTTTTTT.

The count of this clone is one. This chain joins TRBV27 and TRBJ1-4, with D possibly being TRBD1 (5 bases). The germline V and J ends were trimmed by 6 bases and 7 bases, with 12 bases remaining between them. In germline, CDR1 is MNHEY, CDR2 SMNVEV (reference sequence). The CDR3 totals 13 residues. CDR3 residues: CASSQQGGEKLFF. The CDR3 DNA is TGTGCCAGCAGCCAGCAGGGCGGTGAAAAACTGTTTTTT.

The V gene is TRBV5-1, the J gene TRBJ2-5, with 7 bases lining up with TRBD1. Germline CDR1 SGHRS, CDR2 YFSETQ. V was clipped by 2 bases and J by 3 bases; unmatched bases: 4. The CDR3 has 14 residues. DNA for the CDR3: TGCGCCAGCAGCTTCTCCGGGACAGAAGAGACCCAGTACTTC. Its protein is CASSFSGTEETQYF.

The rearrangement joins TRBV2 to TRBJ2-5; 8 bases match TRBD1. The V gene's germline CDR1 is SNHLY and CDR2 FYNNEI. V shed 5 bases and J 5 bases; nucleotides not matched to a gene: 4. The CDR3 is made up of 13 amino acids. This CDR3 is CASSLTGGETQYF. The DNA for the CDR3 is TGTGCCAGCAGTCTCACAGGGGGGGAGACCCAGTACTTC.

The rearrangement joins TRBV5-1 to TRBJ2-5, with a weak D call TRBD1 (7 bases). Looked up from germline, CDR1 is SGHRS and CDR2 is YFSETQ. The CDR3 totals 17 residues. Trimming took 4 bases from V and 2 from J, leaving 21 bases between them. The CDR3 DNA is TGCGCCAGCAGCGGGGGGAACCTCGGGACAGCTCAAGAGACCCAGTACTTC. Encoded protein: CASSGGNLGTAQETQYF.

This chain links TRBV12-5 with TRBJ1-3, with D perhaps TRBD1 (5 bases). The CDR3 spans 12 residues. V was cut by 7 bases and J by 4 bases, with 8 bases left in between. Germline V lookup: CDR1 LGHNT, CDR2 FRNRAP. CDR3 DNA sequence: TGTGCTAGTGTGGGGGGGGGAAACACCATATATTTT. It translates to CASVGGGNTIYF.

The chain combines TRBV19 with TRBJ2-6, with D perhaps matching TRBD1 (6 bases). This CDR3 is 16 amino acids long. Germline CDR1 is LNHDA and CDR2 is SQIVND (reference sequence). V was pared by 6 bases and J by 2 bases, with 14 bases between. Here the CDR3 reads CASSTTGFPGANVLTF. CDR3 nucleotides: TGTGCCAGTAGCACCACAGGGTTCCCTGGGGCCAACGTCCTGACTTTC.

The CDR3 DNA is TGTGCCAGCAGTTTAGGTGCAGGGTGGTCCGAGCAGTACTTC. Translated: CASSLGAGWSEQYF. The rearrangement joins TRBV27 to TRBJ2-7; tentative D call: TRBD1 (5 bases). The V gene's germline CDR1 is MNHEY and CDR2 SMNVEV (reference sequence). CDR3 length: 14 amino acids. With 2 bases removed from V and 6 bases from J, the gap between germline ends came to 14 bases.

A few counts support this clone. This chain links TRBV5-4 with TRBJ2-1, with TRBD1 matching over 8 bases. The V gene end was trimmed by 2 bases and the J gene end by 5 bases; junction bases not matched to a gene: 12. CDR1 and CDR2 from the germline V gene are SGHNT and YYREEE (reference sequence). This CDR3 comprises 17 residues. The chain's CDR3 is CASSLNLDRVGHNEQFF. The CDR3, as DNA: TGTGCCAGCAGCTTAAACTTGGACAGGGTGGGACACAATGAGCAGTTCTTC.

This clone was observed a few times. The chain joins TRBV30 to TRBJ1-1; TRBD1 might be the D (5 bases). The CDR3 consists of 13 residues. Trimming pared 4 bases from V and 3 bases from J, leaving 12 bases between. The V gene's germline CDR1 is GTSNPN and CDR2 SVGIG (reference sequence). CDR3 residues: CAWTGRADTEAFF. CDR3 DNA: TGTGCCTGGACGGGCAGGGCGGACACTGAAGCTTTCTTT. The whole variable domain, remainder taken from reference TRBV30 and TRBJ1-1, is SQTIHQWPATLVQPVGSPLSLECTVEGTSNPNLYWYRQAAGRGLQLLFYSVGIGQISSEVPQNLSASRPQDRQFILSSKKLLLSDSGFYLCAWTGRADTEAFFGQGTRLTVV.

J is TRBJ2-5 and V is TRBV7-6; 11 positions agree with TRBD2. The V gene end was trimmed by 1 base and the J gene end by 1 base; junction bases not matched to a gene: 2. Germline V lookup: CDR1 SGHVS, CDR2 FNYEAQ. The CDR3 runs to 16 residues. The DNA of the CDR3 is TGTGCCAGCAGCTTAGGGACTAGCGGGCTCCAAGAGACCCAGTACTTC. Translated: CASSLGTSGLQETQYF.

The V gene is TRBV11-2, the J gene TRBJ2-5, with D tentatively TRBD1 (6 bases). Per the germline V gene, CDR1 is SGHAT and CDR2 is FQNNGV. There are 14 residues in the CDR3. Trimming removed 3 bases at V and 3 bases at J, with 11 bases between. The chain's CDR3 is CASSLGHIEETQYF. CDR3 nucleotides: TGTGCCAGCAGCTTGGGACACATAGAAGAGACCCAGTACTTC.

The chain carries TRBV6-1 and TRBJ1-1; unclear D gene. Trimming cost V 2 bases and J 10 bases, with 8 bases left between them. CDR3 length: 11 amino acids. Germline assignment: CDR1 MNHNS and CDR2 SASEGT. The CDR3 sequence: CASSETRGAFF. CDR3 in DNA: TGTGCCAGCAGTGAAACCCGGGGAGCTTTCTTT.

In its sample, this clone was seen a few times. This chain uses TRBV6-5 with TRBJ1-2; D is possibly TRBD1 (5 bases). CDR3 length: 15 residues. Germline assignment: CDR1 MNHEY and CDR2 SVGAGI. Trimming cost V 6 bases and J 3 bases, with 17 bases left between them. The CDR3 is CASSAEMTEHYGYTF. The CDR3 coding sequence is TGTGCCAGCAGCGCAGAAATGACAGAGCACTATGGCTACACCTTC.

V usage is TRBV4-1 and J usage is TRBJ2-1, with 8 positions matching TRBD2. The CDR3 is 16 amino acids. The germline V gene has CDR1 MGHRA and CDR2 YSYEKL. J lost 4 bases, V lost 1 base, and 6 bases had no gene match. The CDR3 nucleotides are TGCGCCAGCAGCCAAGCGTTTAGCGGGGCGTACAATGAGCAGTTCTTC. Encoded protein: CASSQAFSGAYNEQFF.

There are a few counts of this clone. The rearrangement joins TRBV4-3 to TRBJ2-3; a possible D gene is TRBD2 (5 bases). V was trimmed by 6 bases and J by 10 bases, leaving 20 bases between them. This CDR3 comprises 14 residues. Germline V gives CDR1 LGHNA, CDR2 YSLEER. Written as DNA, the CDR3 is TGCGCCAGCAGACAACTAGTGGTGAGCGGAGCGCAGTATTTT. This codes for CASRQLVVSGAQYF.

The rearrangement uses TRBV29-1 and TRBJ1-1; TRBD1 agrees at 10 bases. Germline values: CDR1 SQVTM, CDR2 ANQGSEA. Unmatched junction bases numbered 0, after V lost 1 base and J lost 4 bases. The CDR3 loop spans 13 amino acids. The CDR3 coding sequence is TGCAGCGTTGAAGGGACAGGGGGCACTGAAGCTTTCTTT. This translates into CSVEGTGGTEAFF.

About this clone itself: The junction departs from germline at one end; a sequencing error may be responsible. Within the sample, other DNA sequences also encode this same CDR3. V and J are TRBV18 and TRBJ1-4; D is unclear. CDR1 and CDR2 (germline): KGHSH, LQKENI. This CDR3 spans 13 amino acids. The CDR3 spells CASSPRTKEKLFF. DNA of the CDR3: TGTGCCAGCTCACCTAGGACTAAAGAAAAACTGTTTTTT.

The chain recombines TRBV5-1 with TRBJ1-5, with 8 bases aligning to TRBD1. V lost 4 bases to trimming and J lost 5 bases; unmatched junction nucleotides: 5. The CDR3 runs to 14 residues. Germline V CDR1 and CDR2: SGHRS, YFSETQ. The CDR3 DNA is TGCGCCAGCAGCCCCGGGACAGGTGATCAGCCCCAGCATTTT. It codes for CASSPGTGDQPQHF.

The chain joins TRBV6-5 to TRBJ1-1, with 9 bases lining up with TRBD1. The junction had 8 bases not matched to a gene; V was cut back by 5 bases and J by 4 bases. CDR1 and CDR2 (germline): MNHEY, SVGAGI. The CDR3 is made up of 15 amino acids. CDR3 protein: CASSPGQGMSTEAFF. For the CDR3, the DNA is TGTGCCAGCAGTCCGGGACAGGGAATGAGCACTGAAGCTTTCTTT.

In this sample, this clone turned up once. The chain is built from TRBV29-1 and TRBJ2-7; 9 positions match TRBD1. The ends lost 4 bases at V and 0 bases at J; junction bases unmatched: 4. Germline loops: CDR1 SQVTM, CDR2 ANQGSEA. The CDR3 covers 14 residues. CDR3 amino acids: CSVGGTGNSYEQYF. The CDR3, as DNA: TGCAGCGTTGGCGGGACAGGGAACTCCTACGAGCAGTACTTC.

The V and J genes are TRBV6-2 or TRBV6-3 and TRBJ1-1, with D hard to call. There are 14 residues in the CDR3. Germline CDR1 and CDR2: MNHEY and SVGEGT. Trimming removed 5 bases from V and 0 bases from J, with 10 bases in between. CDR3 bases: TGTGCCAGCAGTACAGATTTCATGAACACTGAAGCTTTCTTT. This encodes CASSTDFMNTEAFF.